The 6 T cell receptor beta chains below were found in one sample sequenced in a study of graft-versus-host responses after intestinal transplantation. Profiled with immunoSEQ multiplex PCR; TCRdb holds only in-frame clones, not every one. In the table there are tens of thousands of clones, over 90% of which are singletons. These TCRs' antigens remain unknown. The starting material was unstimulated CD8+ T cells sorted from spleen or lymph node cells, obtained before transplant. These receptors all stem from a human donor who was the organ donor for an intestinal transplant.

The chain couples TRBV4-1 to TRBJ1-1; D is unclear. Germline V gene lookup returns CDR1 MGHRA and CDR2 YSYEKL. V shed 4 bases and J shed 7 bases, with 16 bases lying between them. CDR3 length equals 14 residues. The DNA for the CDR3 is TGCGCCAGCAGCCTAAGGGCCAGACGGGATGAAGCTTTCTTT. Translation gives CASSLRARRDEAFF.

This clone has a single count. The genes are TRBV27 and TRBJ2-7; D gene ambiguous. V lost 5 bases and J lost 1, with 9 bases in between. From germline, CDR1 is MNHEY and CDR2 SMNVEV (reference sequence). This CDR3 spans 13 amino acids. CDR3: CASSVDGSYEQYF. As DNA, the CDR3 is TGTGCCAGCAGTGTGGACGGGTCCTACGAGCAGTACTTC.

The chain combines TRBV5-1 with TRBJ1-5, with D unclear. The germline V gene has CDR1 SGHRS and CDR2 YFSETQ. This CDR3 spans 14 amino acids. Trimming took off 6 bases at V and 3 bases at J, with 13 bases between the two ends. The CDR3 reads CASKGEGDNQPQHF. CDR3 in DNA: TGCGCCAGCAAGGGTGAAGGAGACAATCAGCCCCAGCATTTT.

This clone was observed a handful of times. The chain combines TRBV7-2 with TRBJ2-5; TRBD2 might be the D (6 bases). There are 16 residues in the CDR3. Germline V lookup: CDR1 SGHTA, CDR2 FQGNSA. V was shortened by 3 bases and J by 2 bases, with 16 bases between the two germline ends. CDR3 sequence reads: CASSFGVSAGQETQYF. The CDR3 DNA follows: TGTGCCAGCAGCTTTGGAGTGAGTGCGGGGCAAGAGACCCAGTACTTC.

This clone was picked up a small number of times. At one end the junction does not follow the germline gene, possibly because of a read error. The chain is built from TRBV10-3 and TRBJ2-6; D is uncertain. The CDR3 runs 11 residues. CDR1 is ENHRY and CDR2 is SYGVKD in the germline V gene. For the CDR3, the DNA is TGTGCCATCAGCTTAAGTCCGTTCCCGGCTTTC. Translation: CAISLSPFPAF.

J is TRBJ1-1 and V is TRBV4-1; 7 bases are a match to TRBD1. Trimming at V came to 3 bases and at J to 3 bases, leaving 4 bases not matched to a gene. CDR1 and CDR2 (germline): MGHRA, YSYEKL. The CDR3 totals 14 residues. The CDR3 region is CASSHSTGDTEAFF. The CDR3 nucleotides read TGCGCCAGCAGCCATTCCACAGGGGACACTGAAGCTTTCTTT.